These 7 T cell receptor beta chains were all obtained from the same sample, sequenced in a study of blood T cell repertoires in COVID-19. Repertoires were generated with immunoSEQ multiplex PCR, while TCRdb's copy carries only in-frame clones and drops some. This table has 300,000 to 400,000 clones, roughly 84% appearing once. What was sequenced was PBMCs or T cells enriched from blood (not recorded which). Source of these receptors: a woman between 25 and 40 years old who had recovered from COVID-19.

This rearrangement joins TRBV19 to TRBJ2-7, with a weak D call TRBD1 (6 bases). V was cut by 5 bases and J by 3 bases, with 17 bases left in between. This CDR3 region has 15 residues. Per germline, CDR1 LNHDA and CDR2 SQIVND (reference sequence). CDR3 sequence (DNA): TGTGCCAGTAGTCCGGACAGTTCGACCCACTACGAGCAGTACTTC. Its protein product is CASSPDSSTHYEQYF.

This clone was seen more than once but under ten times. The chain is built from TRBV6-1 and TRBJ1-1; D is ambiguous. In germline, CDR1 is MNHNS, CDR2 SASEGT. The CDR3 runs to 15 residues. V was cut by 2 bases and J by 2 bases, with 12 bases left in between. CDR3 nucleotides: TGTGCCAGCAGTGAAATCTGGGCGGGTAACACTGAAGCTTTCTTT. Residues: CASSEIWAGNTEAFF.

This rearrangement joins TRBV2 to TRBJ1-4; D ambiguous. With 6 bases removed from V and 4 bases from J, the gap between germline ends came to 12 bases. CDR1 is SNHLY and CDR2 is FYNNEI in the germline V gene. This CDR3 region has 14 residues. CDR3 amino acids: CASRGGRGNEKLFF. The CDR3 DNA is TGTGCCAGCAGGGGTGGCCGGGGTAATGAAAAACTGTTTTTT. Full variable domain (missing parts from reference TRBV2 and TRBJ1-4): EPEVTQTPSHQVTQMGQEVILRCVPISNHLYFYWYRQILGQKVEFLVSFYNNEISEKSEIFDDQFSVERPDGSNFTLKIRSTKLEDSAMYFCASRGGRGNEKLFFGSGTQLSVL.

V is TRBV24-1 and J is TRBJ2-2; TRBD2 might be the D (6 bases). CDR1 is KGHDR and CDR2 is SFDVKD in the germline V gene. The CDR3 loop spans 15 amino acids. Trimming took off 4 bases at V and 7 bases at J, with 15 bases between the two ends. The DNA for the CDR3 is TGTGCCACCAGTGAGGCCCGGGGGACGGACGGGGAGCTGTTTTTT. Translating it yields CATSEARGTDGELFF.

The rearrangement joins TRBV10-3 to TRBJ1-1, with D hard to call. CDR1 is ENHRY, CDR2 SYGVKD, per germline. The CDR3 spans 14 residues. Deletions cut 3 bases from V and 3 bases from J, with 11 bases between. CDR3 nucleotides: TGTGCCATCAGTGATGGCAGTGGTGACACTGAAGCTTTCTTT. Translated, it gives CAISDGSGDTEAFF.

V gene TRBV11-2 combines with J gene TRBJ2-7; D remains unclear. Trimming removed 0 bases at V and 7 bases at J, with 10 bases between. This CDR3 contains 13 residues. CDR1 is SGHAT and CDR2 is FQNNGV in the germline V gene. The CDR3 DNA is TGTGCCAGCAGCTTAGAATCGGTCGGGGAGCAGTACTTC. Amino acids: CASSLESVGEQYF.

The V call is TRBV27, the J call TRBJ2-1, with 12 bases fitting TRBD2. The ends lost 5 bases at V and 10 bases at J; junction bases unmatched: 9. The CDR3 is made up of 15 amino acids. Germline V lookup: CDR1 MNHEY, CDR2 SMNVEV (reference sequence). CDR3 residues: CASSVLAGGPGEQFF. The CDR3 DNA is TGTGCCAGCAGTGTGCTAGCGGGGGGGCCGGGAGAGCAGTTCTTC.